This entry is about one T cell receptor (beta chain). Germline V gene lookup returns CDR1 MNHEY and CDR2 SVGAGI. The CDR3 covers 13 residues. The germline V and J ends were trimmed by 11 bases and 6 bases, with 19 bases remaining between them. This sample is part of a study of PD-L1 blockade in urothelial cancer. Study context: Male sex and bladder-origin urothelial cancer were recorded for about 85% of the roughly 30 patients.

The number of samples from each patient was between 1 and 8, taken pretreatment and on-treatment. PCRs were each spiked with synthetic TCR analog templates. The table came from immunoSEQ multiplex PCR; TCRdb's copy has only in-frame clones and leaves some out. The data show 70,000 or so clones, 85% to 90% seen once. The sequence derives from a man aged 60 to 75 with urothelial cancer. The starting material was PBMCs, obtained around atezolizumab (anti-PD-L1) treatment. The chain combines TRBV6-5 with TRBJ1-2; weak D call: TRBD1 (5 bases). CDR3 sequence: CAASGRVTDGYTF. The CDR3 DNA reads as TGTGCCGCATCCGGCAGGGTGACAGATGGCTACACCTTC.